Listed below are T cell receptor beta chains from one sample, sequenced in a study of T cell clonotyping in hematopoietic cell transplantation. TCRdb keeps only in-frame clones here, not all; method: immunoSEQ multiplex PCR. In the table there are tens of thousands of clones, around 94% of which are singletons. Source material: peripheral blood mononuclear cells. These TCRs come from a woman aged 45-59 years in good health. Some clones in this sample may be carry-over from other donors' samples. Each CDR3 is given with its conserved first and last residue. A D gene is named only where the DNA matches it firmly. Clone size is stated in some rows and not others, as once, few, many or a class when expanded.

NA	TRBV7-9	NA	TRBJ2-1	TGTGCCAGCAGCTCCCAGGGCTCCTACAATGAGCAGTTCTTC	CASSSQGSYNEQFF
TRBD2	TRBV5-1	NA	TRBJ2-5	TGCGCCAGCAGCTTGGGACTGGGCGGGGGGGCGAAGGAGACCCAGTACTTC	CASSLGLGGGAKETQYF
NA	TRBV28	once	TRBJ2-3	TGTGCCAGCAGTTTCCGAGATACGCAGTATTTT	CASSFRDTQYF
TRBD2	TRBV12-5	NA	TRBJ2-3	TGTGCTAGTGGTTTGGCAGAAAAGCGGGGGGACAGCACAGATACGCAGTATTTT	CASGLAEKRGDSTDTQYF
NA	TRBV5-1	NA	TRBJ2-2	TGCGCCAGCAGCTTCTCGGTCACCGGGGAGCTGTTTTTT	CASSFSVTGELFF
TRBD1	TRBV6-6	NA	TRBJ1-2	TGTGCCAGCAGTTACGTCCTACAGGGGGACTATGGCTACACCTTC	CASSYVLQGDYGYTF
NA	TRBV7-2	NA	TRBJ1-2	TGTGCCAGCAGCCTATATGTTGGAAACTATGGCTACACCTTC	CASSLYVGNYGYTF
NA	TRBV28	NA	TRBJ2-7	TGTGCCAGCAGGGCTCGGACCTTCTCCTACGAGCAGTACTTC	CASRARTFSYEQYF
NA	TRBV13	once	TRBJ1-3	TGTGCCAGCAGCTTAGGCGGGAGAAACACCATATATTTT	CASSLGGRNTIYF
NA	TRBV10-3	NA	TRBJ1-6	TGTGCCATCAGTGAGTCGAGAGGTTCTAGCTCCTATAATTCACCCCTCCACTTT	CAISESRGSSSYNSPLHF
TRBD1	TRBV5-1	NA	TRBJ2-5	TGCGCCAGCAGCACTGACAGGGAAGGGGAGACCCAGTACTTC	CASSTDREGETQYF
NA	TRBV7-8	NA	TRBJ2-4	TGTGCCAGCAGCTTAGAGGTGGAAGCGATAGCCAAAAACATTCAGTACTTC	CASSLEVEAIAKNIQYF
NA	TRBV6-6	NA	TRBJ1-2	TGTGCCAGCACCGCTGACAGTAACTATGGCTACACCTTC	CASTADSNYGYTF
NA	TRBV6-5	NA	TRBJ1-1	TGTGCCAGCAGGCCCGGGACACCGAACACTGAAGCTTTCTTT	CASRPGTPNTEAFF
NA	TRBV19	NA	TRBJ1-2	TGTGCCAGTTCCCTAGAGGCCCTGGATGGCTACACCTTC	CASSLEALDGYTF
NA	TRBV7-8	NA	TRBJ1-1	TGTGCCAGCAGCTTGGCGGGGATGGGCACTGAAGCTTTCTTT	CASSLAGMGTEAFF
NA	TRBV7-2	NA	TRBJ1-4	TGTGCCAGCAGCTTTTCCCCGGTCGGGACCGGTGAAAAACTGTTTTTT	CASSFSPVGTGEKLFF
TRBD1	TRBV4-1	NA	TRBJ1-5	TGCGCCAGCAGCCAATTTTCCGGGACAGAAAGCAATCAGCCCCAGCATTTT	CASSQFSGTESNQPQHF
NA	TRBV14	NA	TRBJ2-5	TGTGCCAGCAGCTACAGCCAGGGGGGTGGAGAGACCCAGTACTTC	CASSYSQGGGETQYF
NA	TRBV11-2	once	TRBJ1-5	TGTGCCAGCAGCTTAGACCCCCTTAGCAATCAGCCCCAGCATTTT	CASSLDPLSNQPQHF
NA	TRBV10-3	once	TRBJ1-2	TGTGCCATCAGTGTCGGGGACGACGGCTACACCTTC	CAISVGDDGYTF
TRBD1	TRBV7-2	NA	TRBJ1-4	TGTGCCAGCAGCTCGGACAGGACTAATGAAAAACTGTTTTTT	CASSSDRTNEKLFF
TRBD1	TRBV5-5	NA	TRBJ2-3	TGTGCCAGCAGCTCCCGGGACAGGCGCCTCGCCGGCACAGATACGCAGTATTTT	CASSSRDRRLAGTDTQYF
NA	TRBV19	NA	TRBJ1-2	TGTGCCAGTAGTATTCGGGGGCCTTCAATTGGCGTTGGCTACACCTTC	CASSIRGPSIGVGYTF
TRBD1	TRBV7-2	NA	TRBJ1-6	TGTGCCAGCAGCCTATGGGACAGACTCAATTCACCCCTCCACTTT	CASSLWDRLNSPLHF
NA	TRBV28	NA	TRBJ1-1	TGTGCCAGCAGCCCCCCAGGTGAAGGGAACACTGAAGCTTTCTTT	CASSPPGEGNTEAFF
TRBD2	TRBV11-1	NA	TRBJ2-3	TGTGCCAGCAGCCCACGCGGGCGGGGGGTGACAGATACGCAGTATTTT	CASSPRGRGVTDTQYF
TRBD1	TRBV7-9	once	TRBJ2-1	TGTGCCAGCAGCTTAGGCGTGCCTGGGACAGTCAATGAGCAGTTCTTC	CASSLGVPGTVNEQFF
NA	TRBV5-4	NA	TRBJ2-5	TGTGCCAGTACCGCGAGGGAGTCTCGTTGGCAAGAGACCCAGTACTTC	CASTARESRWQETQYF
NA	TRBV28	once	TRBJ1-5	TGTGCCAGCAGTACCCACGACGGGATCAATCAGCCCCAGCATTTT	CASSTHDGINQPQHF
NA	TRBV5-4	NA	TRBJ2-3	TGTGCCAGCAGCCCCCCGGGGCCCACAGATACGCAGTATTTT	CASSPPGPTDTQYF
TRBD1	TRBV9	NA	TRBJ1-1	TGTGCCAGCAGCGTAGCCGGGACAGAGAACACTGAAGCTTTCTTT	CASSVAGTENTEAFF
TRBD1	TRBV28	NA	TRBJ2-7	TGTGCCAGCAGGACAGGGGGTCTCGACGAGCAGTACTTC	CASRTGGLDEQYF
NA	TRBV29-1	NA	TRBJ1-1	TGCAGCGTTGAAGGGCCTTCGGGCACTGAAGCTTTCTTT	CSVEGPSGTEAFF
NA	TRBV28	NA	TRBJ1-4	TGTGCCAGCCACAGCGCAACTAATGAAAAACTGTTTTTT	CASHSATNEKLFF
NA	TRBV11-2	NA	TRBJ1-2	TGTGCCAGCAGCTTAGATCGCCTCACCTTCTATGGCTACACCTTC	CASSLDRLTFYGYTF
NA	TRBV6-5	NA	TRBJ1-1	TGTGCCAGCAGTTACTCTTTTCAGGGCGGTGAAGCTTTCTTT	CASSYSFQGGEAFF
NA	TRBV11-1	once	TRBJ1-2	TGTGCCAGCAGCCCTCTCGCCGGGGCAAGGGTGCATGGCTACACCTTC	CASSPLAGARVHGYTF
NA	TRBV6-5	NA	TRBJ1-2	TGTGCCAGCAGTTACTTAGTAGGGGGTTACTATGGCTACACCTTC	CASSYLVGGYYGYTF
NA	TRBV11-3	NA	TRBJ1-1	TGTGCCAGCAGCTTTACTGGGGACACTGAAGCTTTCTTT	CASSFTGDTEAFF
TRBD1	TRBV6-1	NA	TRBJ2-2	TGTGCCAGCAGTCGGGACAGAAGGGGCACCGGGGAGCTGTTTTTT	CASSRDRRGTGELFF
TRBD1	TRBV19	once	TRBJ1-1	TGTGCCAGTAGCCAGAGGGACAGGTCGAACACTGAAGCTTTCTTT	CASSQRDRSNTEAFF
NA	TRBV9	NA	TRBJ2-7	TGTGCCAGCAGCGTAGTGGGGGAATCCTACGAGCAGTACTTC	CASSVVGESYEQYF
NA	TRBV10-2	NA	TRBJ2-7	TGCGCCAGCTCCCCCCATCGATCGGCCTACGAGCAGTACTTC	CASSPHRSAYEQYF
NA	TRBV7-2	NA	TRBJ2-3	TGTGCCAGCAGCACAAACACAGGGTCGGGGACAGATACGCAGTATTTT	CASSTNTGSGTDTQYF
NA	TRBV14	NA	TRBJ1-3	TGTGCCAGCAGCCAAGCAACAGGAAGGGGAAACACCATATATTTT	CASSQATGRGNTIYF
TRBD1	TRBV29-1	NA	TRBJ1-2	TGCAGCGTTGGGACAGGCAACTATGGCTACACCTTC	CSVGTGNYGYTF
NA	TRBV7-2	once	TRBJ1-2	TGTGCCAGCAGCTTATCTGGGGGCTATGGCTACACCTTC	CASSLSGGYGYTF
NA	TRBV5-4	few	TRBJ1-2	TGTGCCAGCAGCTCCCGGGACCTAAATAACTATGGCTACACCTTC	CASSSRDLNNYGYTF
NA	TRBV7-9	NA	TRBJ2-5	TGTGCCAGCAGCTTTTCAGGCCAAGAGACCCAGTACTTC	CASSFSGQETQYF
NA	TRBV2	NA	TRBJ2-5	TGTGCCAGCAGTGAGGGCAGGGGGGGACTCGGAGAGACCCAGTACTTC	CASSEGRGGLGETQYF
TRBD1	TRBV6-5	NA	TRBJ1-5	TGTGCCAGCAGAGGACAGGTCAATCAGCCCCAGCATTTT	CASRGQVNQPQHF
TRBD1	TRBV2	NA	TRBJ1-2	TGTGCCAGCAGGGGACAGGGGTGGGGCTACACCTTC	CASRGQGWGYTF
TRBD2	TRBV9	once	TRBJ2-2	TGTGCCAGCAGCTATCTAGCGGGGGGGCCTAGCACCGGGGAGCTGTTTTTT	CASSYLAGGPSTGELFF